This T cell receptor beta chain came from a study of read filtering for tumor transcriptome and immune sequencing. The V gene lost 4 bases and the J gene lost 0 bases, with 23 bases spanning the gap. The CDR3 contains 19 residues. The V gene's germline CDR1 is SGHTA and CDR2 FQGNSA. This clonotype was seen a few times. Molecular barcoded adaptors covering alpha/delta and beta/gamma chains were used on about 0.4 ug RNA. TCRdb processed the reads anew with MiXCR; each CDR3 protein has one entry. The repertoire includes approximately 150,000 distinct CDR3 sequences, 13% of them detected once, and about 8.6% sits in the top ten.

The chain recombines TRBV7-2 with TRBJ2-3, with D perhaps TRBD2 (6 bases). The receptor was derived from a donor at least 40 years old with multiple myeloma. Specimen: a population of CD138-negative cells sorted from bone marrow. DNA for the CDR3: TGTGCCAGCAGCTCCCTGTACGATAGCGGAACCACTAGCACAGATACGCAGTATTTT. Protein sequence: CASSSLYDSGTTSTDTQYF.